The clone carrying this T cell receptor (beta chain) was counted only a few times. Its cognate antigen is unknown. These data belong to a study of cytomegalovirus exposure and HLA in healthy donors. Study information: Among around 170 million T cells, an earlier analysis found about 100 million unique TCR beta sequences.

The PCR made use of 60 Vbeta and 13 Jbeta primers. Assay used: immunoSEQ multiplex PCR; TCRdb lists only in-frame clones, some missing. Here the sample spans 150,000 or so clones, approximately 77% being singletons. Study results and caveats: TCR beta V segments were, for the most part, productive about 90% or about 30% of the time in an earlier analysis.

With V trimmed by 2 bases and J by 2 bases, 6 bases remained unmatched. The CDR3 contains 15 residues. CDR1 and CDR2 (germline): SEHNR, FQNEAQ (reference sequence). The chain links TRBV7-9 to TRBJ2-7; TRBD1 aligns across 7 bases. The TCR was taken from a female donor in good health and CMV-seronegative. Material: PBMCs. CDR3 in DNA: TGTGCCAGCAGCTTACGGACAGGATTGACCTACGAGCAGTACTTC. This codes for CASSLRTGLTYEQYF. The full variable domain, its missing parts supplied by reference TRBV7-9 and TRBJ2-7, is DTGVSQNPRHKITKRGQNVTFRCDPISEHNRLYWYRQTLGQGPEFLTYFQNEAQLEKSRLLSDRFSAERPKGSFSTLEIQRTEQGDSAMYLCASSLRTGLTYEQYFGPGTRLTVT.